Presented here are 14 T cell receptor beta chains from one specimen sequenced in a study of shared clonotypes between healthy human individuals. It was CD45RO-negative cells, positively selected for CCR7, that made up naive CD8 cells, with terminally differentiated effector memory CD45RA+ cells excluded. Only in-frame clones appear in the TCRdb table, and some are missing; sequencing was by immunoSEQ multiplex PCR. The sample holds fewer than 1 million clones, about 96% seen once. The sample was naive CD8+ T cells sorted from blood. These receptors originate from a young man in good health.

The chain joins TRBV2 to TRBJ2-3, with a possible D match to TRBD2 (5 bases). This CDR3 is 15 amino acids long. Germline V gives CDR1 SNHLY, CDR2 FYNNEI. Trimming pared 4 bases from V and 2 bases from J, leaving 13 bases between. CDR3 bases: TGTGCCAGCAGTGCCCCTGGACTCAACACAGATACGCAGTATTTT. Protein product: CASSAPGLNTDTQYF.

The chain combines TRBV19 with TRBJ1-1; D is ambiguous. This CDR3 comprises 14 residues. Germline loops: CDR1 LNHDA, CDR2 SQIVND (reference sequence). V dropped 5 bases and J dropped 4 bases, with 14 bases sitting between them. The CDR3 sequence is CASSSVGLATEAFF. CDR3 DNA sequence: TGTGCCAGTAGTTCGGTTGGCTTGGCCACTGAAGCTTTCTTT.

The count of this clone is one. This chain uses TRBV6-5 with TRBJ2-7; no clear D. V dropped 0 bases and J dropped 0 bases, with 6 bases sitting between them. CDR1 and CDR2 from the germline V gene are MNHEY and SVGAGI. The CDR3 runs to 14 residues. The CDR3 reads CASSYSLYSYEQYF. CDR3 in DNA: TGTGCCAGCAGTTACTCCCTGTACTCCTACGAGCAGTACTTC.

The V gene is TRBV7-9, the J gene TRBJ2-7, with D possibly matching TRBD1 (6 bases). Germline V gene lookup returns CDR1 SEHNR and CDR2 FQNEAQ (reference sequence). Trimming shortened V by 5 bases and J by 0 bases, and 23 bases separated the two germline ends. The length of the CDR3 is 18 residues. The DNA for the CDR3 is TGTGCCAGCAGCCTTAGGGGCCTAACAGGGTACAACTCCTACGAGCAGTACTTC. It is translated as CASSLRGLTGYNSYEQYF.

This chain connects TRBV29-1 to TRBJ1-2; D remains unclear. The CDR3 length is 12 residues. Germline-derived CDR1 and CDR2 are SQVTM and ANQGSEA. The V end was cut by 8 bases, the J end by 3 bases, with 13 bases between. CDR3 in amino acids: CSSFWVDYGYTF. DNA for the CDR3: TGCAGCTCTTTTTGGGTTGACTATGGCTACACCTTC.

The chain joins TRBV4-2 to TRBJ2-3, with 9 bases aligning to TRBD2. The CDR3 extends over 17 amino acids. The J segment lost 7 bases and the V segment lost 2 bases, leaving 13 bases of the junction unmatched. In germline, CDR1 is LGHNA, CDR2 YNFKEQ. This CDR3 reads CASSQRGSGLAGNTQYF. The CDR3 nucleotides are TGTGCCAGCAGCCAAAGGGGGTCGGGACTAGCTGGAAATACGCAGTATTTT.

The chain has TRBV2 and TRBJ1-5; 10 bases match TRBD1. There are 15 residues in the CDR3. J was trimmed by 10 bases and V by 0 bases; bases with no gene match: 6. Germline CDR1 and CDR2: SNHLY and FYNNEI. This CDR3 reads CASSEAPGTGDPQHF. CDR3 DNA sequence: TGTGCCAGCAGTGAAGCGCCTGGGACAGGGGACCCCCAGCATTTT.

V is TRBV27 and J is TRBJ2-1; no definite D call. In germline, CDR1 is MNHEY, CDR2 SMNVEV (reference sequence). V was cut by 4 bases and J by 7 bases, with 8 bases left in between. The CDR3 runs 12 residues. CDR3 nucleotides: TGTGCCAGCAGTTCCTTTCGGAATGAGCAGTTCTTC. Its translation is CASSSFRNEQFF.

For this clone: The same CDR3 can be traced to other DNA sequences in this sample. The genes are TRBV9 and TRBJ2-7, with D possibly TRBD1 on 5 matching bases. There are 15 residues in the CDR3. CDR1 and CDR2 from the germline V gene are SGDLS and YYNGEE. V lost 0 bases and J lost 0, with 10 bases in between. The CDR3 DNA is TGTGCCAGCAGCGTAGGGGGCGGAACCTCCTACGAGCAGTACTTC. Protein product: CASSVGGGTSYEQYF.

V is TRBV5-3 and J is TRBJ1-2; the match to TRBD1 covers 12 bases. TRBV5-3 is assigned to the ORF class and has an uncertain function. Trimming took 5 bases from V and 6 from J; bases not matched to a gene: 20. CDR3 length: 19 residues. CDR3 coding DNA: TGTGCCAGAAGGGGCAATAGCCGGGACAGGGGGCTGGCTTGCGATGGCTACACCTTC. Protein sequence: CARRGNSRDRGLACDGYTF.

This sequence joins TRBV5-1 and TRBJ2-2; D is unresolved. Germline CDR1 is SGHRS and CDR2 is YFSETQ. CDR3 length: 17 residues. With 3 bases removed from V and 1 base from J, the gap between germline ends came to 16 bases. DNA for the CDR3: TGCGCCAGCAGCTCGCCGACCGACGGGTGGAACACCGGGGAGCTGTTTTTT. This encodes CASSSPTDGWNTGELFF.

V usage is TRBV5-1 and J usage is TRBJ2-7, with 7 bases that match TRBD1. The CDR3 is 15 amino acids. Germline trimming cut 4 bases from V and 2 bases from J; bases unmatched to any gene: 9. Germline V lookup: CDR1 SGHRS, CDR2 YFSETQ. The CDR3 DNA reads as TGCGCCAGCAGCCCCCGGCCAGGGGGAACCTACGAGCAGTACTTC. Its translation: CASSPRPGGTYEQYF.

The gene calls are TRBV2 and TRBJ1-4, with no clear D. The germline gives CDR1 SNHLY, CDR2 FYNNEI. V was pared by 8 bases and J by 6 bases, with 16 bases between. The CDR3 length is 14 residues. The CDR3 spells CASWVSGPDEKLFF. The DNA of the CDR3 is TGTGCCAGCTGGGTTTCTGGTCCCGATGAAAAACTGTTTTTT.

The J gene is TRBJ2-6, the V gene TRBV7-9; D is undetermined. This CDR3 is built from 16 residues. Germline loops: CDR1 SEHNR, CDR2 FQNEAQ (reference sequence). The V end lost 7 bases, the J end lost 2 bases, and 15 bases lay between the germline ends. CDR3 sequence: CASILDGRAGANVLTF. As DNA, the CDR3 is TGTGCCAGCATATTGGACGGAAGGGCTGGGGCCAACGTCCTGACTTTC.